This is a list of T cell receptor beta chains from one sample in a study of cytomegalovirus exposure and HLA in healthy donors. Assay: immunoSEQ multiplex PCR; the TCRdb copy retains only in-frame clones and omits some. The data contain 100,000 to 150,000 clones, roughly 85% of them singletons. The specimen was PBMCs. The receptors originated from a boy between 10 and 17 years old in good health and CMV-seronegative. The CDR3 runs from the conserved cysteine through the conserved F or W. The D gene is left open where the match is weak. The size field is filled for only some rows; it gives once, few, many or a size class.

V gene	D gene	J gene	clone size	CDR3 protein	CDR3 DNA
TRBV9	.	TRBJ2-3	.	CASSVEGAGTDTQYF	TGTGCCAGCAGCGTAGAAGGGGCTGGCACAGATACGCAGTATTTT
TRBV27	.	TRBJ2-1	.	CASKTAYNEQFF	TGTGCCAGCAAGACAGCCTACAATGAGCAGTTCTTC
TRBV5-6	.	TRBJ2-7	.	CASSLSTGEVQYF	TGTGCCAGCAGCTTGTCGACGGGAGAGGTGCAGTACTTC
TRBV2	.	TRBJ2-7	few	CASSPRGSYLAYEQYF	TGTGCCAGCAGTCCCAGGGGATCTTACCTCGCCTACGAGCAGTACTTC
TRBV2	TRBD2	TRBJ2-3	.	CASSAGLASGTDTQYF	TGTGCCAGCAGTGCCGGACTAGCGTCTGGCACAGATACGCAGTATTTT
TRBV28	.	TRBJ2-7	.	CASSLRFTYEQYF	TGTGCCAGCAGTTTGAGGTTCACCTACGAGCAGTACTTC
TRBV5-1	.	TRBJ2-1	.	CASSHRQSVISNERFF	TGCGCCAGCAGCCACCGGCAGAGTGTGATTTCCAATGAGCGGTTCTTC
TRBV5-1	TRBD2	TRBJ2-1	.	CASSLGLAGTNEQFF	TGCGCCAGCAGCTTGGGACTAGCGGGAACTAATGAGCAGTTCTTC
TRBV4-2	TRBD2	TRBJ2-5	.	CASSQVDSGTSYQETQYF	TGTGCCAGCAGCCAAGTTGATAGCGGGACCTCGTACCAAGAGACCCAGTACTTC
TRBV11-2	TRBD2	TRBJ2-1	.	CASSPSTSENEQFF	TGTGCCAGCAGCCCCTCGACTAGCGAGAATGAGCAGTTCTTC
TRBV15	TRBD1	TRBJ1-5	few	CATSRDPWTGAYGNQPQHF	TGTGCCACCAGCAGAGATCCTTGGACAGGGGCGTATGGCAATCAGCCCCAGCATTTT
TRBV5-1	.	TRBJ2-7	few	CASSYLGGSSYEQYF	TGCGCCAGCAGCTACCTGGGCGGGTCCTCCTACGAGCAGTACTTC
TRBV11-3	TRBD2	TRBJ2-7	.	CASSRLAGGYEQYF	TGTGCCAGCAGCCGACTAGCGGGAGGATACGAGCAGTACTTC
TRBV5-1	TRBD1	TRBJ1-4	.	CASSPGQPNEKLFF	TGCGCCAGCAGCCCGGGACAGCCTAATGAAAAACTGTTTTTT
TRBV19	TRBD1	TRBJ1-5	.	CASSISRGNQPQHF	TGTGCCAGTAGTATCTCCAGGGGGAATCAGCCCCAGCATTTT
TRBV10-3	TRBD2	TRBJ2-2	.	CAISASGTGELFF	TGTGCCATCAGTGCTAGCGGGACCGGGGAGCTGTTTTTT
TRBV25-1	TRBD1	TRBJ2-7	once	CASSSFRDRVHEQYF	TGTGCCAGCAGTTCCTTCCGGGACAGGGTCCACGAGCAGTACTTC
TRBV4-1	TRBD1	TRBJ1-2	.	CASSQDQGQGGGYTF	TGCGCCAGCAGCCAAGATCAAGGACAGGGTGGAGGCTACACCTTC
TRBV4-1	TRBD2	TRBJ2-1	.	CASSLRVAGSMSYNEQFF	TGCGCCAGCAGCCTCCGAGTAGCGGGATCGATGTCCTACAATGAGCAGTTCTTC
TRBV29-1	TRBD2	TRBJ2-1	.	CSVRLAGDEQFF	TGCAGCGTTAGACTAGCGGGAGACGAGCAGTTCTTC
TRBV11-3	.	TRBJ1-1	once	CASSSRGENTEAFF	TGTGCCAGCAGCTCCAGGGGAGAGAACACTGAAGCTTTCTTT
TRBV27	.	TRBJ2-3	.	CASSLVGPGTDTQYF	TGTGCCAGCAGTTTAGTGGGTCCGGGTACAGATACGCAGTATTTT
TRBV2	.	TRBJ2-7	once	CASSYSGLPRSVSYEQYF	TGTGCCAGCAGCTACTCGGGACTTCCGAGGTCCGTCTCCTACGAGCAGTACTTC
TRBV30	.	TRBJ2-2	.	CAWSSQGSTGELFF	TGTGCCTGGAGTTCGCAGGGGTCCACCGGGGAGCTGTTTTTT
TRBV7-9	TRBD1	TRBJ2-5	few	CASSGQGGETQYF	TGTGCCAGCAGCGGACAGGGGGGAGAGACCCAGTACTTC
TRBV7-8	TRBD2	TRBJ2-3	.	CASSSLPLTSGRPDTQYF	TGTGCCAGCAGCTCACTTCCGCTGACTAGCGGGAGACCAGATACGCAGTATTTT
TRBV6-5	.	TRBJ1-1	once	CASSYLGGSNTEAFF	TGTGCCAGCAGTTACCTCGGGGGATCGAACACTGAAGCTTTCTTT
TRBV30	.	TRBJ1-1	.	CAWRNGGKLESFF	TGTGCCTGGAGAAACGGGGGGAAGCTTGAATCTTTCTTT
TRBV18	.	TRBJ1-5	.	CASSPDGSRNQPQHF	TGTGCCAGCTCACCAGACGGGTCTCGCAATCAGCCCCAGCATTTT
TRBV7-2	.	TRBJ1-5	.	CASSLGGGRAEPQHF	TGTGCCAGCAGCTTAGGGGGGGGCAGGGCTGAGCCCCAGCATTTT
TRBV19	.	TRBJ1-1	few	CASKGIIRLMNTEAFF	TGTGCCAGTAAGGGGATTATCAGGCTCATGAACACTGAAGCTTTCTTT
TRBV4-3	TRBD2	TRBJ2-7	.	CASSPQRLAAYEQYF	TGCGCCAGCAGCCCCCAAAGGCTAGCGGCCTACGAGCAGTACTTC
TRBV10-3	TRBD2	TRBJ2-2	.	CAISEFAGGGTGELFF	TGTGCCATCAGTGAATTCGCGGGAGGCGGAACCGGGGAGCTGTTTTTT
TRBV7-8	TRBD1	TRBJ1-5	.	CASSPTDRGSNQPQHF	TGTGCCAGCAGCCCCACGGACAGGGGCAGCAATCAGCCCCAGCATTTT
TRBV5-6	.	TRBJ1-1	.	CASSWMGGDTEAFF	TGTGCCAGCAGCTGGATGGGGGGGGACACTGAAGCTTTCTTT
TRBV7-9	.	TRBJ2-7	.	CASSAEGGYEQYF	TGTGCCAGCAGCGCCGAGGGCGGCTACGAGCAGTACTTC
TRBV27	TRBD1	TRBJ2-5	.	CASGTGLSPETQYF	TGTGCCAGCGGGACAGGTCTATCCCCAGAGACCCAGTACTTC
TRBV7-9	.	TRBJ1-2	.	CSSSFPQVQGPGYTF	TGTTCCAGCAGCTTCCCCCAAGTGCAGGGCCCTGGCTACACCTTC
TRBV7-2	.	TRBJ1-4	.	CASSLEGQINEKLFF	TGTGCCAGCAGCTTAGAGGGGCAGATCAATGAAAAACTGTTTTTT
TRBV7-9	.	TRBJ1-1	.	CASGDVGGEAFF	TGTGCCAGCGGCGATGTGGGCGGGGAAGCTTTCTTT
TRBV5-1	.	TRBJ2-3	.	CATTGGLFTDTQYF	TGCGCCACCACCGGTGGACTTTTCACAGATACGCAGTATTTT
TRBV6-5	.	TRBJ1-1	.	CASSREGTEAFF	TGTGCCAGCAGTCGTGAGGGCACTGAAGCTTTCTTT
TRBV9	.	TRBJ2-1	.	CASSVGPGVNEQFF	TGTGCCAGCAGCGTAGGACCGGGAGTCAATGAGCAGTTCTTC
TRBV7-6	TRBD1	TRBJ1-1	.	CASGDRAAEAFF	TGTGCCAGCGGAGACAGGGCGGCTGAAGCTTTCTTT
TRBV5-4	TRBD1	TRBJ1-4	once	CASSLGGQGNNEKLFF	TGTGCCAGCAGCTTGGGGGGACAGGGAAATAATGAAAAACTGTTTTTT
TRBV5-1	.	TRBJ2-7	few	CASSLTGDEQYF	TGCGCCAGCAGCTTGACGGGGGACGAGCAGTACTTC
TRBV10-3	.	TRBJ1-1	.	CAISENSLNTEAFF	TGTGCCATCAGTGAGAACAGTTTGAACACTGAAGCTTTCTTT
TRBV7-7	.	TRBJ2-1	.	CASGGAFGEQFF	TGTGCCAGCGGGGGGGCTTTTGGTGAGCAGTTCTTC
TRBV6-5	TRBD2	TRBJ2-7	.	CASSPGLGLHEQYF	TGTGCCAGCAGTCCAGGACTAGGTCTGCACGAGCAGTACTTC
TRBV25-1	.	TRBJ2-1	few	CASSEFDEQFF	TGTGCCAGCAGTGAATTCGATGAGCAGTTCTTC
TRBV7-8	TRBD2	TRBJ2-2	.	CASRSRRLAGATGELFF	TGTGCCAGCAGATCCAGAAGGCTAGCGGGGGCCACCGGGGAGCTGTTTTTT
TRBV10-3	TRBD1	TRBJ2-7	.	CATKSLTGGLYEQYF	TGTGCCACCAAATCCCTGACAGGGGGTTTATACGAGCAGTACTTC
TRBV5-1	.	TRBJ1-1	.	CASSLVYRDEAFF	TGCGCCAGCAGCTTGGTCTACAGGGATGAAGCTTTCTTT